One and the same sample provided the 20 T cell receptor beta chains below, sequenced in a study of T cells in Graves' hyperthyroidism and ophthalmopathy. RNA transcripts provided the source from which TCR beta CDR3 regions were amplified. HTBI primers drove first-round RT-PCR of the TCR CDR3. TCRdb called the multiplex PCR reads again in MiXCR, with one record for every CDR3 protein. The sample includes roughly 710,000 distinct CDR3 sequences, approximately 40% of them seen just once. Sequencing was performed on blood. These receptors were collected from a woman aged 40 to 50 with Graves' hyperthyroidism.

This clonotype was counted only a few times. This chain uses TRBV20-1 with TRBJ2-7, with D tentatively TRBD1 or TRBD2 (5 bases each). The CDR3 has 14 amino acids. In germline, CDR1 is DFQATT, CDR2 SNEGSKA (reference sequence). Deletions cut 3 bases from V and 2 bases from J, with 14 bases between. The DNA of the CDR3 is TGCAGTGCTAGGCTCTCGGGGCAAGCCTACGAGCAGTACTTC. Protein: CSARLSGQAYEQYF.

A few counts support this clonotype. The chain carries TRBV4-1 and TRBJ2-7; D uncertain. This CDR3 has 13 residues. Trimming pared 0 bases from V and 4 bases from J, leaving 7 bases between. Per germline, CDR1 MGHRA and CDR2 YSYEKL. CDR3 amino acids: CASSQDARYEQYF. CDR3 sequence (DNA): TGCGCCAGCAGCCAAGATGCCCGATACGAGCAGTACTTC.

The chain employs TRBV7-2 and TRBJ2-7, with 9 bases identical to TRBD1. Germline V gives CDR1 SGHTA, CDR2 FQGNSA. The CDR3 has 14 amino acids. V lost 5 bases, J lost 4 bases, and 6 bases stayed unmatched. Here the CDR3 reads CASSPRTGEYEQYF. The CDR3 DNA follows: TGTGCCAGCAGCCCCCGGACAGGGGAATACGAGCAGTACTTC.

J is TRBJ1-3 and V is TRBV5-5; 8 bases match TRBD1. The trim removed 5 bases at V and 2 bases at J, leaving 12 bases unmatched. Germline loops: CDR1 SGHKS, CDR2 YYEKEE (reference sequence). The CDR3 contains 17 residues. CDR3 in DNA: TGTGCCAGCAGTTCCGGGACAGGCTTCTCCGCTGGAAACACCATATATTTT. It translates to CASSSGTGFSAGNTIYF.

The CDR3 region is CASLQPVGQITYEQYF. CDR3 nucleotides: TGTGCCAGCTTACAGCCCGTCGGACAGATTACCTACGAGCAGTACTTC. This sequence joins TRBV2 and TRBJ2-7; TRBD1 is a possible D gene (6 bases). The V and J ends lost 8 bases and 2 bases respectively, with 22 bases between them. The CDR3 is 16 amino acids. CDR1 and CDR2 (germline): SNHLY, FYNNEI.

Notes on this clonotype: Compared with germline, one end of the junction differs, possibly owing to a read error. The genes are TRBV7-7 and TRBJ2-2; 10 nucleotides agree with TRBD1. The germline gives CDR1 SSHAT, CDR2 FNYEAQ (reference sequence). This CDR3 region has 15 residues. The CDR3 loop is CASSSRTGGTGELFF. CDR3 bases: TGTGCTAGCAGCTCCAGGACAGGGGGCACCGGGGAGCTGTTTTTT.

The chain recombines TRBV5-3 with TRBJ1-2; D perhaps matches TRBD1 (6 bases). TRBV5-3 has ORF status, its function being uncertain. The ends were cut back, 8 bases at V and 6 bases at J, with 20 bases in the middle. The CDR3 extends over 14 amino acids. CDR3 in amino acids: CASSLSRAGDGYTF. The CDR3, as DNA: TGTGCCAGCTCACTTTCCCGGGCAGGGGATGGCTACACCTTC.

About this clonotype itself: Germline is not matched at one junction end, which may reflect a read error. This sequence joins TRBV5-4 and TRBJ1-3; D not resolved. CDR1 and CDR2 (germline): SGHNT, YYREEE (reference sequence). This CDR3 is 15 amino acids long. Here the CDR3 reads CASSLDPDGRNAIYF. CDR3 coding DNA: TGTGCCAGCAGCTTGGATCCGGACGGACGAAACGCCATATATTTT.

Only a few counts were recorded for this clonotype. V gene TRBV7-8 combines with J gene TRBJ1-1; D call uncertain. CDR1 is SGHVS and CDR2 is FQNEAQ in the germline V gene. The germline V and J ends were trimmed by 1 base and 11 bases, with 14 bases remaining between them. The CDR3 is made up of 13 amino acids. In DNA, the CDR3 is TGTGCCAGCAGCTTAGGCCTACTCGAGACGGCTTTCTTT. It translates to CASSLGLLETAFF.

This clonotype was counted a few times. The J gene is TRBJ1-1, the V gene TRBV20-1, with a possible D match to TRBD1 (6 bases). V was shortened by 0 bases and J by 1 base, with 12 bases between the two germline ends. The CDR3 totals 15 residues. Per the germline V gene, CDR1 is DFQATT and CDR2 is SNEGSKA (reference sequence). CDR3 protein: CSARDPGAANTEAFF. CDR3 nucleotide sequence: TGCAGTGCTAGAGATCCAGGGGCCGCGAACACTGAAGCTTTCTTT.

In this sample, this clonotype turned up a few times. The V gene is TRBV7-2, the J gene TRBJ1-5; possible D gene TRBD1, 6 bases. Between the trimmed V and J ends, which lost 5 bases and 6 bases, there was a span of 17 bases. Germline V gene sequence: CDR1 SGHTA, CDR2 FQGNSA. CDR3 size: 15 residues. The CDR3 loop reads CASSPRHGGRQPQHF. The CDR3 coding sequence is TGTGCCAGCAGCCCTCGCCACGGGGGGCGTCAGCCCCAGCATTTT.

This clonotype was recorded at least ten times. The V and J genes are TRBV6-6 and TRBJ2-7; D gene ambiguous. Germline V gene data show CDR1 as MNHNY and CDR2 as SVGAGI (reference sequence). The CDR3 has 12 amino acids. Trimming removed 2 bases from V and 4 bases from J, with 6 bases in between. CDR3 nucleotide sequence: TGTGCCAGCAGTTACGTTGGTTACGAGCAGTACTTC. Amino acid sequence: CASSYVGYEQYF.

This clonotype was seen only a few times. This chain links TRBV5-4 with TRBJ2-6; D gene unclear. The germline V and J ends were trimmed by 5 bases and 0 bases, with 9 bases remaining between them. This CDR3 comprises 15 residues. Germline loops: CDR1 SGHNT, CDR2 YYREEE (reference sequence). The CDR3 here is CASSSTNSGANVLTF. The CDR3 DNA reads TGTGCCAGCAGTTCGACGAACTCTGGGGCCAACGTCCTGACTTTC.

There are a few counts of this clonotype. The chain recombines TRBV13 with TRBJ2-3; TRBD2 agrees at 11 bases. Germline CDR1 and CDR2: PRHDT and FYEKMQ (reference sequence). The CDR3 sequence is 17 residues long. Unmatched junction bases numbered 11, after V lost 5 bases and J lost 4 bases. The CDR3 loop is CASSQIAGGPDADTQYF. The CDR3, as DNA: TGTGCCAGCAGCCAGATAGCGGGGGGGCCTGACGCAGATACGCAGTATTTT.

Comment on this clonotype: This sequence may be a read error, since a much larger clone differs from it by one base. This rearrangement joins TRBV10-3 to TRBJ1-1; D ambiguous. CDR3 length: 12 amino acids. V was clipped by 10 bases and J by 4 bases, with 13 bases between them. Per germline, CDR1 ENHRY and CDR2 SYGVKD. The CDR3 nucleotides read TGTGCCACCGGTACAGCAATCACTGAAGCTTTCTTT. Its translation: CATGTAITEAFF.

The chain uses TRBV9 and TRBJ1-2; TRBD1 might be the D (6 bases). Germline V CDR1 and CDR2: SGDLS, YYNGEE. This CDR3 has 15 amino acids. Trimming stripped 4 bases from V and 8 bases from J, with 21 bases between. This CDR3 reads CASSQDGQRGYGYTF. The CDR3 region has the DNA TGTGCCAGCAGCCAAGATGGACAGAGGGGTTACGGCTACACCTTC. The whole variable domain, filled in from reference TRBV9 and TRBJ1-2, reads DSGVTQTPKHLITATGQRVTLRCSPRSGDLSVYWYQQSLDQGLQFLIQYYNGEERAKGNILERFSAQQFPDLHSELNLSSLELGDSALYFCASSQDGQRGYGYTFGSGTRLTVV.

A few counts support this clonotype. The V call is TRBV2, the J call TRBJ2-7; D gene uncertain. The germline V gene has CDR1 SNHLY and CDR2 FYNNEI. This CDR3 comprises 15 residues. V was clipped by 5 bases and J by 4 bases, with 18 bases between them. The CDR3 DNA sequence: TGTGCCAGCAGTTACTCCGATGGTCAACTATACGAGCAGTACTTC. This gives the protein CASSYSDGQLYEQYF.

This clonotype was seen more than once but under ten times. This chain links TRBV12-5 with TRBJ2-6; possible D gene TRBD1, 6 bases. The V gene lost 5 bases and the J gene lost 0 bases, with 11 bases spanning the gap. Germline values: CDR1 LGHNT, CDR2 FRNRAP. The CDR3 covers 16 residues. The CDR3 DNA reads TGTGCTAGTGGTGAGGGACAACGCTCTGGGGCCAACGTCCTGACTTTC. Protein: CASGEGQRSGANVLTF.

In this sample, this clonotype turned up a few times. An end of the junction does not agree with germline; a read error may underlie this. The chain couples TRBV4-1 to TRBJ2-7; perhaps D is TRBD1 or TRBD2 (5 bases each). CDR1 is MGHRA and CDR2 is YSYEKL in the germline V gene. The CDR3 is made up of 17 amino acids. CDR3 protein: CASSKWTYGTVIYEQYF. CDR3 nucleotides: TGTGCCAGCAGCAAATGGACTTACGGGACCGTGATCTACGAGCAGTACTTC.

The CDR3 loop reads CASSYTPDRGLAEAFF. Written as DNA, the CDR3 is TGTGCCAGCAGCTATACCCCGGACAGGGGGCTTGCTGAAGCTTTCTTT. V is TRBV11-3 and J is TRBJ1-1, with 11 bases aligning to TRBD1. Germline assignment: CDR1 SGHNT and CDR2 YENEEA. CDR3 size: 16 residues. V lost 4 bases and J lost 6; bases outside the gene matches: 10.